The 19 T cell receptor beta chains below all came from one sample that was sequenced in a study of shared clonotypes between healthy human individuals. Sequencing used immunoSEQ multiplex PCR; TCRdb keeps in-frame clones, though not all of them. The data contain 1.4 million or so clones, less than 99% of them singletons. Sequenced input: naive CD4+ T cells sorted from blood. Documented subset: CD45RA+ positively selected. The receptors here all came from a man aged 25 to 40 in good health.

The chain is built from TRBV28 and TRBJ2-7; weak D call: TRBD2 (5 bases). V was trimmed by 5 bases and J by 7 bases, leaving 21 bases between them. The CDR3 has 15 residues. The germline V gene encodes CDR1 MDHEN and CDR2 SYDVKM. CDR3 sequence (DNA): TGTGCCAGCAGTATTGCGAGTGGAGGCCTCTTAGAGCAGTACTTC. Amino acids: CASSIASGGLLEQYF.

The chain has TRBV7-2 and TRBJ2-1; tentative D call: TRBD2 (5 bases). V was cut by 2 bases and J by 8 bases, with 13 bases left in between. CDR1 is SGHTA and CDR2 is FQGNSA in the germline V gene. The CDR3 runs 14 residues. The CDR3 coding sequence is TGTGCCAGCAGCTTAATGGGTCTGGAGGATGAGCAGTTCTTC. It is translated as CASSLMGLEDEQFF.

The chain combines TRBV5-4 with TRBJ2-2; D not certain. The germline V gene has CDR1 SGHNT and CDR2 YYREEE (reference sequence). The CDR3 length is 13 residues. Trimming pared 4 bases from V and 6 bases from J, leaving 10 bases between. This CDR3 is CASSPDISGELFF. In DNA form, the CDR3 reads TGTGCCAGCAGCCCCGACATATCCGGGGAGCTGTTTTTT.

The V gene is TRBV19, the J gene TRBJ1-5, with 9 bases aligning to TRBD1. The CDR3 sequence is 16 residues long. Trimming cost V 3 bases and J 1 base; bases outside gene matches: 4. The germline V gene has CDR1 LNHDA and CDR2 SQIVND (reference sequence). CDR3 sequence reads: CASSIPTGGSNQPQHF. The CDR3, as DNA: TGTGCCAGTAGTATCCCGACAGGGGGAAGCAATCAGCCCCAGCATTTT.

This chain connects TRBV5-1 to TRBJ2-1; 13 bases align to TRBD2. The CDR3 length is 19 residues. Germline V gene data show CDR1 as SGHRS and CDR2 as YFSETQ. Trimming took 5 bases from V and 8 from J; bases not matched to a gene: 19. The CDR3 protein is CASRIMGGETSGRKDEQFF. The DNA of the CDR3 is TGCGCCAGCAGGATTATGGGGGGAGAGACTAGCGGGAGGAAGGATGAGCAGTTCTTC.

This rearrangement joins TRBV28 to TRBJ1-6, with D uncertain. The germline gives CDR1 MDHEN, CDR2 SYDVKM. V shed 4 bases and J shed 7 bases, with 17 bases lying between them. The CDR3 has 16 residues. This chain's CDR3 is CASSSSWVVQNSPLHF. The CDR3 DNA is TGTGCCAGCAGTTCTTCCTGGGTAGTACAGAATTCACCCCTCCACTTT.

The V gene is TRBV28, the J gene TRBJ2-7; the D is unclear. Trimming took 3 bases from V and 2 from J, leaving 8 bases between them. CDR3 length: 13 amino acids. Germline V CDR1 and CDR2: MDHEN, SYDVKM. CDR3 sequence reads: CASSFGLAYEQYF. The CDR3 DNA follows: TGTGCCAGCAGTTTTGGGTTGGCCTACGAGCAGTACTTC.

V gene TRBV5-6 combines with J gene TRBJ1-5; possibly TRBD1 for D (5 bases). The CDR3 totals 16 residues. Germline CDR1 reads SGHDT; CDR2 reads YYEEEE. Deletions cut 3 bases from V and 9 bases from J, with 22 bases between. CDR3: CASSSTGTPLDRPQHF. CDR3 nucleotides: TGTGCCAGCAGCTCCACCGGGACGCCACTGGACCGGCCCCAGCATTTT.

The gene calls are TRBV7-9 and TRBJ2-2; 13 positions agree with TRBD2. Looked up from germline, CDR1 is SEHNR and CDR2 is FQNEAQ (reference sequence). The length of the CDR3 is 18 residues. After removal of 5 bases from V and 3 bases from J, the junction contained 9 bases not matched to a gene. CDR3 sequence reads: CASSRGLAGIGDTGELFF. CDR3 nucleotides: TGTGCCAGCAGCCGGGGACTAGCGGGAATTGGGGACACCGGGGAGCTGTTTTTT.

The V and J genes are TRBV11-2 and TRBJ2-3; D tentatively fits TRBD1 or TRBD2 (6 bases each). CDR1 and CDR2 from the germline V gene are SGHAT and FQNNGV. This CDR3 region has 16 residues. The V gene lost 4 bases and the J gene lost 0 bases, with 14 bases spanning the gap. Written as DNA, the CDR3 is TGTGCCAGCAGCTCGCTTCAGGGGACTAGCACAGATACGCAGTATTTT. Translating it yields CASSSLQGTSTDTQYF.

The CDR3 here is CASGSLAAPGYNEQFF. Here the CDR3 DNA reads TGCGCCAGCGGAAGTCTAGCGGCCCCGGGGTACAATGAGCAGTTCTTC. The V and J genes are TRBV5-1 and TRBJ2-1; 7 nucleotides match TRBD2. The CDR3 is made up of 16 amino acids. The ends lost 7 bases at V and 4 bases at J; junction bases unmatched: 14. Germline CDR1 SGHRS, CDR2 YFSETQ.

V gene TRBV4-1 combines with J gene TRBJ1-3, with a possible D match to TRBD1 (6 bases). This CDR3 contains 18 residues. CDR1 and CDR2 from the germline V gene are MGHRA and YSYEKL. The V gene lost 2 bases and the J gene lost 3 bases, with 20 bases spanning the gap. CDR3 nucleotide sequence: TGCGCCAGCAGCCAATACGGTGTGGCGCAGGGGCTTGGAAACACCATATATTTT. Its protein product is CASSQYGVAQGLGNTIYF.

V gene TRBV9 combines with J gene TRBJ2-7; TRBD2 agrees at 10 bases. J gave up 6 bases and V 0 bases, and 6 bases lay outside the gene matches. CDR1 and CDR2 from the germline V gene are SGDLS and YYNGEE. The CDR3 is 15 amino acids. CDR3 protein: CASSVAPSGSSEQYF. The CDR3 DNA reads TGTGCCAGCAGCGTAGCTCCTAGCGGGAGTAGCGAGCAGTACTTC.

About this clone: Its ends do not fully match the called genes, so a read error is possible. The chain has TRBV7-7 and TRBJ2-2; maybe TRBD1 (5 bases). Germline CDR1 SSHAT, CDR2 FNYEAQ (reference sequence). The CDR3 contains 15 residues. Here the CDR3 DNA reads TGTGCTAGCAGCCCCACGACAGCTAACACCGGGGAGCTGTTTTTT. Its translation is CASSPTTANTGELFF.

J is TRBJ2-7 and V is TRBV2; 9 bases map to TRBD1. This CDR3 spans 15 amino acids. The trim removed 2 bases at V and 3 bases at J, leaving 5 bases unmatched. The germline gives CDR1 SNHLY, CDR2 FYNNEI. The CDR3 loop reads CASSERTGGFYEQYF. The CDR3 coding sequence is TGTGCCAGCAGTGAACGTACAGGGGGCTTCTACGAGCAGTACTTC. Together with reference TRBV2 and TRBJ2-7, the CDR3 gives the full variable domain: EPEVTQTPSHQVTQMGQEVILRCVPISNHLYFYWYRQILGQKVEFLVSFYNNEISEKSEIFDDQFSVERPDGSNFTLKIRSTKLEDSAMYFCASSERTGGFYEQYFGPGTRLTVT.

The chain carries TRBV6-1 and TRBJ1-5; the D gene is possibly TRBD1 (5 bases). In germline, CDR1 is MNHNS, CDR2 SASEGT. This CDR3 region has 14 residues. V was clipped by 4 bases and J by 6 bases, with 13 bases between them. CDR3 nucleotide sequence: TGTGCCAGCAGTGGAGGGGTTGCCCTTCAGCCCCAGCATTTT. Its protein is CASSGGVALQPQHF.

The J gene is TRBJ2-1, the V gene TRBV11-3; 7 nucleotides align to TRBD2. The CDR3 runs to 14 residues. Losses at the gene ends were 9 bases for V and 1 base for J; bases not matched to a gene: 6. Germline loops: CDR1 SGHNT, CDR2 YENEEA. For the CDR3, the DNA is TGTGCCAGAAGCGGGGACGGGTCCTACAATGAGCAGTTCTTC. It is translated as CARSGDGSYNEQFF.

A word on this clone: The same CDR3 is also encoded by other DNA sequences in this sample. The chain links TRBV18 to TRBJ2-7; unclear D gene. Germline V lookup: CDR1 KGHSH, CDR2 LQKENI. The CDR3 is 13 amino acids. V lost 2 bases and J lost 1, with 6 bases in between. CDR3: CASSPYPSYEQYF. The CDR3 nucleotides are TGTGCCAGCTCACCATATCCTTCCTACGAGCAGTACTTC.

The chain has TRBV7-8 and TRBJ2-7; TRBD1 might be the D (5 bases). Looked up from germline, CDR1 is SGHVS and CDR2 is FQNEAQ. CDR3 length: 15 residues. V was pared by 3 bases and J by 3 bases, with 15 bases between. The CDR3 reads CASSFGAGAVYEQYF. The CDR3 DNA sequence: TGTGCCAGCAGCTTTGGGGCAGGCGCCGTCTACGAGCAGTACTTC.